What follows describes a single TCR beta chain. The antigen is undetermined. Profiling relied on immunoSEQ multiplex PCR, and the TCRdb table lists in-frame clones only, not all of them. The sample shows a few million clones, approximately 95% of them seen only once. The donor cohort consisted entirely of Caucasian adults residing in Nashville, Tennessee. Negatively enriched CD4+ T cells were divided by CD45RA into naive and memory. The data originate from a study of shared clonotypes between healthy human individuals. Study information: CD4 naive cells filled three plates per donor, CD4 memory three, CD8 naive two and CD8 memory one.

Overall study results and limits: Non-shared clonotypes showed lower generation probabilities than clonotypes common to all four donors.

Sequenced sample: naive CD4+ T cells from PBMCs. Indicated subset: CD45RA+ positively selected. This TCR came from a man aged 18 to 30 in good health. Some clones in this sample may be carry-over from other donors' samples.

The CDR3 loop is CASSTGPEMAAFF. The CDR3 nucleotides are TGTGCCAGCAGCACGGGACCCGAGATGGCGGCTTTCTTT. The rearrangement links TRBV5-4 to TRBJ1-1; D may be TRBD1 (5 bases). V shed 4 bases and J shed 11 bases, with 18 bases lying between them. The germline CDR1 and CDR2 sequences are SGHNT and YYREEE (reference sequence). This CDR3 spans 13 amino acids.